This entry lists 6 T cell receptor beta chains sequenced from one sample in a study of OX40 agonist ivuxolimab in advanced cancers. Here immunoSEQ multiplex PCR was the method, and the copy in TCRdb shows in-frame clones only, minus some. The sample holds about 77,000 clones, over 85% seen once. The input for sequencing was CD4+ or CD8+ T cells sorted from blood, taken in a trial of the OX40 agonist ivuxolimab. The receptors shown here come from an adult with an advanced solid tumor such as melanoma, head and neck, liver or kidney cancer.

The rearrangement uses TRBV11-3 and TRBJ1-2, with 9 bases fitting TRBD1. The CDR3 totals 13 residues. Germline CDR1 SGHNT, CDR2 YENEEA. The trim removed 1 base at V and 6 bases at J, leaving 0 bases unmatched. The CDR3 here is CASSLGTGDGYTF. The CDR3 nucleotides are TGTGCCAGCAGCTTAGGGACAGGGGATGGCTACACCTTC.

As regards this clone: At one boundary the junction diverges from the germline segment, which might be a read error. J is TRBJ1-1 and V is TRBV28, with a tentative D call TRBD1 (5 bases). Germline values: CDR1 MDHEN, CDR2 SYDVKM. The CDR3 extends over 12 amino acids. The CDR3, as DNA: TGTGCCGGCAGCCAATGGGGCCCTGAAGCTTTCTTT. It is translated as CAGSQWGPEAFF.

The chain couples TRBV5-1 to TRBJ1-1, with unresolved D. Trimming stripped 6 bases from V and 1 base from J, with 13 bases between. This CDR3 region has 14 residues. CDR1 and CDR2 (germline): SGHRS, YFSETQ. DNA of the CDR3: TGCGCCAGCATTGGCTTCGGAGCGAACACTGAAGCTTTCTTT. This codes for CASIGFGANTEAFF.

CDR3 coding DNA: TGCGCCAGCAGCCAAAACTTGGCGGGAGGTCCCAATTGGTACGAGCAGTACTTC. It is translated as CASSQNLAGGPNWYEQYF. This chain links TRBV4-1 with TRBJ2-7; 8 bases match TRBD2. V gave up 2 bases and J gave up 4 bases; unmatched junction bases: 16. CDR3 length: 18 residues. Germline V gene data show CDR1 as MGHRA and CDR2 as YSYEKL.

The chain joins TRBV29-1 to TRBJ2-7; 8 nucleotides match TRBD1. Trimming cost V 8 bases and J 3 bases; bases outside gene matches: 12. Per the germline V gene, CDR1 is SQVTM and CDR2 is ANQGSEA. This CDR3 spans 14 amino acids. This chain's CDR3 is CSSAEGTGDYEQYF. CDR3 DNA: TGCAGCTCCGCCGAAGGGACAGGAGACTACGAGCAGTACTTC.

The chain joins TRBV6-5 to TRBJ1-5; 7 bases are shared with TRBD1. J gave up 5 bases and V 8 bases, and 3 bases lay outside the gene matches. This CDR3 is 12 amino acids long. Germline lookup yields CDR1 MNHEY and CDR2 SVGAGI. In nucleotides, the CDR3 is TGTGCCAGCGGACAGGATGATCAGCCCCAGCATTTT. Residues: CASGQDDQPQHF.